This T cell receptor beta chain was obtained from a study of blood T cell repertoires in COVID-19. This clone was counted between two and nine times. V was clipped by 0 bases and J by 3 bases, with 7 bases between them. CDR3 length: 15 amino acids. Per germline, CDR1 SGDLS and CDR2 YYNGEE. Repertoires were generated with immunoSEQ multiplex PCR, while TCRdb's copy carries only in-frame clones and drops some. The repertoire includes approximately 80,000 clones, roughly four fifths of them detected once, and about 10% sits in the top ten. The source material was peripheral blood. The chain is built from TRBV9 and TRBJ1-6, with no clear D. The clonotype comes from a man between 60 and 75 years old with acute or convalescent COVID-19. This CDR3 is CASSVEPGYNSPLHF. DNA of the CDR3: TGTGCCAGCAGCGTAGAGCCAGGCTATAATTCACCCCTCCACTTT. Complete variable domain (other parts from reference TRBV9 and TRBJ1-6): DSGVTQTPKHLITATGQRVTLRCSPRSGDLSVYWYQQSLDQGLQFLIQYYNGEERAKGNILERFSAQQFPDLHSELNLSSLELGDSALYFCASSVEPGYNSPLHFGNGTRLTVT.